This T cell receptor beta chain was identified during a study of blood T cell repertoires in COVID-19. Whole-study context: Acute and convalescent COVID-19 specimens originated in the United States, Italy and Spain. The analysed material was cDNA or gDNA that came from T cells, B-cell-depleted T cells, or PBMCs.

Study processing details: Amplified reference gene primers provided the basis for estimating nucleated cell counts. Some clones are missing from TCRdb's copy, which holds only in-frame ones; the method was immunoSEQ multiplex PCR. D and trimming were read from the DNA, whereas the V and J calls and clone size are those reported in that table. The table records roughly 150,000 clones, approximately 88% of them present only once. The V gene's germline CDR1 is SGDLS and CDR2 YYNGEE. V shed 0 bases and J 3 bases; nucleotides not matched to a gene: 6. The CDR3 runs to 16 residues. The sequence came from a human donor in a cohort sampled during active COVID-19. The sample was peripheral blood. The rearrangement links TRBV9 to TRBJ2-1; 7 nucleotides match TRBD2. Here the CDR3 reads CASSVGGRAIYNEQFF. The CDR3 bases are TGTGCCAGCAGCGTAGGGGGGAGGGCCATCTACAATGAGCAGTTCTTC.